This entry is about one T cell receptor beta chain. Only in-frame clones appear in the TCRdb table, and some are missing; sequencing was by immunoSEQ multiplex PCR. The sample holds about 92,000 clones; about 93% are singletons and the top ten take 3.5% to 4.5%. This sample was taken from a study of T cell changes during pregnancy in multiple sclerosis. J gave up 0 bases and V 5 bases, and 10 bases lay outside the gene matches. The germline gives CDR1 LNHDA, CDR2 SQIVND (reference sequence). There are 16 residues in the CDR3. This receptor was obtained from a female donor with multiple sclerosis, enrolled in a pregnancy study. V gene TRBV19 combines with J gene TRBJ2-7, with 7 bases matching TRBD2. The sequences come from peripheral blood, collected in the first trimester of pregnancy. CDR3 bases: TGTGCCAGTAGTCAGTCTAGCGGATCCAACTCCTACGAGCAGTACTTC. Protein sequence: CASSQSSGSNSYEQYF.